The T cell receptor (beta chain) under discussion was sequenced for a study of control samples from healthy donors and cancer patients. TCRdb's table, derived via immunoSEQ multiplex PCR, lists solely in-frame clones and lacks some. The table has about 230,000 clones, more than 65% seen once; the top ten hold about 14%. Trimming cost V 5 bases and J 2 bases; bases outside gene matches: 6. CDR3 length: 14 amino acids. Germline V gene data show CDR1 as MDHEN and CDR2 as SYDVKM. The chain couples TRBV28 to TRBJ2-7; TRBD1 matches at 7 bases. Sequencing used PBMCs. This TCR derives from a woman aged 55-69 years with lung cancer. CDR3 protein: CASSRDRLTYEQYF. The CDR3 bases are TGTGCCAGCAGTCGGGACAGACTCACCTACGAGCAGTACTTC.